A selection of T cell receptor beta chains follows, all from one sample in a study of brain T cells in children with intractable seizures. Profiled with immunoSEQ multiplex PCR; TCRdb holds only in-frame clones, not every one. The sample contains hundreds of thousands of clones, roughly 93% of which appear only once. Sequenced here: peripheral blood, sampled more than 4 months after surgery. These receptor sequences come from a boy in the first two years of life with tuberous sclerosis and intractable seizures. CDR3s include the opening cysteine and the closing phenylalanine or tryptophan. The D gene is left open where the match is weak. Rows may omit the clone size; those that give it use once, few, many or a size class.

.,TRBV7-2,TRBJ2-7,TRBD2,CASSRTSGAFYEQYF,TGTGCCAGCAGTCGGACTAGCGGAGCCTTCTACGAGCAGTACTTC
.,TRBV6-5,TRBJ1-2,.,CASITGGQLNYGYTF,TGTGCCAGCATCACCGGAGGACAGCTAAACTATGGCTACACCTTC
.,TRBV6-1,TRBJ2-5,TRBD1,CASSVEVRQGAGETQYF,TGTGCCAGCAGTGTGGAGGTTAGACAGGGGGCTGGGGAGACCCAGTACTTC
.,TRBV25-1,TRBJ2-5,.,CASSDWETQYF,TGTGCCAGCAGTGACTGGGAGACCCAGTACTTC
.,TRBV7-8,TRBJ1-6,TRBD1,CASSLATGGNSPLHF,TGTGCCAGCAGCTTAGCGACAGGGGGGAATTCACCCCTCCACTTT
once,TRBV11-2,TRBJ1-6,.,CASSFPGNSPLHF,TGTGCCAGCAGCTTCCCCGGAAATTCACCCCTCCACTTT
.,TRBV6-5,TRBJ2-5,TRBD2,CASSLRGLGGTQYF,TGTGCCAGCAGCCTGAGGGGACTAGGGGGGACCCAGTACTTC
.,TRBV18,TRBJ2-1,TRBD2,CASSPMREQKYNEQFF,TGTGCCAGCTCACCCATGCGGGAGCAAAAGTACAATGAGCAGTTCTTC
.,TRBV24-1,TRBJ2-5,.,CATSDPLETQYF,TGTGCCACCAGTGACCCCTTAGAGACCCAGTACTTC
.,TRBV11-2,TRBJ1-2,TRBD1,CASSLATGPNYGYTF,TGTGCCAGCAGCTTAGCGACAGGGCCTAACTATGGCTACACCTTC
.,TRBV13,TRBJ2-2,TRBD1,CASSRQGNTGELFF,TGTGCCAGCAGCCGACAGGGTAACACCGGGGAGCTGTTTTTT
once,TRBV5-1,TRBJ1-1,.,CASSLADNTEAFF,TGCGCCAGCAGCTTGGCAGATAACACTGAAGCTTTCTTT
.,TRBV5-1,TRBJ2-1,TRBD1,CASSHDRALSSYNEQFF,TGCGCCAGCAGCCATGACAGGGCCCTCAGCTCCTACAATGAGCAGTTCTTC
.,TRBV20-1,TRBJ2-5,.,CSALREETQYF,TGCAGTGCGCTCAGGGAAGAGACCCAGTACTTC
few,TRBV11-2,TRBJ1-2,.,CASSYDRNLNYGYTF,TGTGCCAGCAGCTACGACAGAAACCTTAACTATGGCTACACCTTC
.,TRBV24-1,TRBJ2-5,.,CATSDSGPRGVETQYF,TGTGCCACCAGTGATTCCGGCCCCAGGGGCGTGGAGACCCAGTACTTC
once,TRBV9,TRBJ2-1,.,CASSVAVHNEQFF,TGTGCCAGCAGCGTAGCCGTGCACAATGAGCAGTTCTTC
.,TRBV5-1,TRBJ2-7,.,CASSYGTFPRPSYEQYF,TGCGCCAGCAGCTACGGGACATTTCCGCGACCCTCCTACGAGCAGTACTTC
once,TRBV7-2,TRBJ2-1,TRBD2,CASSLVAGGGLNEQFF,TGTGCCAGCAGCTTAGTAGCGGGAGGTGGTCTGAATGAGCAGTTCTTC
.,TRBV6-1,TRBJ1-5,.,CASSELGDIGNQPQHF,TGTGCCAGCAGTGAACTGGGGGACATAGGCAATCAGCCCCAGCATTTT
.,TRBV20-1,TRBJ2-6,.,CSASPQGPFSGANVLTF,TGCAGTGCTAGTCCACAGGGACCCTTCTCTGGGGCCAACGTCCTGACTTTC
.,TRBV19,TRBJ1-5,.,CASSKDSYSNQPQHF,TGTGCCAGTAGTAAGGACAGTTATAGCAATCAGCCCCAGCATTTT
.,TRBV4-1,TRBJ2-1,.,CASSPTPVNEQFF,TGCGCCAGCAGCCCGACCCCTGTCAATGAGCAGTTCTTC
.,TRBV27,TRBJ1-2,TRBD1,CASSLSWTGANYGYTF,TGTGCCAGCAGTTTATCTTGGACAGGAGCTAACTATGGCTACACCTTC
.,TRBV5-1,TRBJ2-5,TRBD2,CASSLDIAGGKQETQYF,TGCGCCAGCAGCTTGGATATAGCGGGGGGGAAACAAGAGACCCAGTACTTC
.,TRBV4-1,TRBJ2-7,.,CASSPYFKPYEQYF,TGCGCCAGCAGCCCATACTTTAAGCCGTACGAGCAGTACTTC
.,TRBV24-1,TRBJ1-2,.,CATSDGGGSGYTF,TGTGCCACCAGTGATGGAGGTGGAAGTGGCTACACCTTC
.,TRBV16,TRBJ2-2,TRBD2,CASSQVNRLAGTGELFF,TGTGCCAGCAGCCAAGTCAACCGACTAGCAGGGACCGGGGAGCTGTTTTTT
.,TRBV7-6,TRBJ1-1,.,CASSLAERSTEAFF,TGTGCCAGCAGCTTAGCGGAGAGATCTACTGAAGCTTTCTTT
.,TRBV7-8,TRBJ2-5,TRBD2,CASSLLAGREVKETQYF,TGTGCCAGCAGCTTACTGGCAGGGAGGGAAGTAAAAGAGACCCAGTACTTC
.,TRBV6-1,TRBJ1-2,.,CASSEGRPRMDTF,TGTGCCAGCAGTGAAGGGCGCCCCAGAATGGACACCTTC
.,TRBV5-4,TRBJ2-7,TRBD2,CASSSPTAGGLGYEQYF,TGTGCCAGCAGTTCCCCTACAGCGGGAGGGTTGGGCTACGAGCAGTACTTC
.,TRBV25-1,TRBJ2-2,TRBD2,CASSEGGTSGILGELFF,TGTGCCAGCAGTGAAGGGGGAACTAGCGGGATTCTCGGGGAGCTGTTTTTT
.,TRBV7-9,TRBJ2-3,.,CARGDPTDTQYF,TGTGCCAGGGGGGATCCCACAGATACGCAGTATTTT
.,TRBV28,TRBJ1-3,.,CASLFGNTIYF,TGTGCCAGCCTTTTCGGAAACACCATATATTTT
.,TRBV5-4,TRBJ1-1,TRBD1,CASSLGTGGSRNTEAFF,TGTGCCAGCAGCCTAGGGACAGGGGGTTCGAGGAACACTGAAGCTTTCTTT
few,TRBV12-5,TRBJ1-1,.,CASGPRWGLNTEAFF,TGTGCTAGTGGTCCCAGGTGGGGCCTCAACACTGAAGCTTTCTTT
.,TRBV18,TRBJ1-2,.,CASSPGSDYGYTF,TGTGCCAGCTCACCAGGCAGCGATTATGGCTACACCTTC
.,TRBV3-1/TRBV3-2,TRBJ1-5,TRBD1,CASSHGDRGNQPQHF,TGTGCCAGCAGCCATGGGGACAGGGGGAACCAGCCCCAGCATTTT
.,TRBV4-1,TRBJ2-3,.,CASSPQTRTDTQYF,TGCGCCAGCAGCCCACAGACACGCACAGATACGCAGTATTTT
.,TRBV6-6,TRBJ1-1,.,CAIGPGEAFF,TGTGCCATCGGGCCCGGCGAAGCTTTCTTT
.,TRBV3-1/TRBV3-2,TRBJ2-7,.,CASSQLGGRSYEQYF,TGTGCCAGCAGCCAGTTGGGGGGTCGGTCCTACGAGCAGTACTTC
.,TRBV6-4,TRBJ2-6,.,CASSPAVHSGSGANVLTF,TGTGCCAGCAGTCCCGCCGTTCACTCAGGGTCCGGGGCCAACGTCCTGACTTTC